The clone carrying this T cell receptor beta chain was recorded only once. This sample was taken from a study of blood T cell repertoires in COVID-19. Overall study context: Both acute and convalescent COVID-19 samples were obtained from the United States, Italy and Spain. Sources were T cells, B-cell-depleted T cells, or PBMCs; the material itself was cDNA or gDNA.

In the study's own analysis: For nucleated cells, counts were estimated from reference gene primer amplification. Clones were sequenced by immunoSEQ multiplex PCR, and TCRdb holds only the in-frame ones, with some missing. V and J calls and clone size are given by that table; D and trimming were obtained from the DNA. In the table there are some 43,000 clones, less than 85% of which are singletons. Germline V lookup: CDR1 SGHTA, CDR2 FQGNSA. This CDR3 is 16 amino acids long. J was trimmed by 9 bases and V by 5 bases; bases with no gene match: 9. This chain joins TRBV7-2 and TRBJ2-1, with 14 bases fitting TRBD2. Sequencing was carried out using peripheral blood. The TCR originated in a man over 45 with active COVID-19. The CDR3 DNA follows: TGTGCCAGCAGCCCTAGACTAGCGGGGGGGCGTGTTGAGCAGTTCTTC. Translating gives CASSPRLAGGRVEQFF.